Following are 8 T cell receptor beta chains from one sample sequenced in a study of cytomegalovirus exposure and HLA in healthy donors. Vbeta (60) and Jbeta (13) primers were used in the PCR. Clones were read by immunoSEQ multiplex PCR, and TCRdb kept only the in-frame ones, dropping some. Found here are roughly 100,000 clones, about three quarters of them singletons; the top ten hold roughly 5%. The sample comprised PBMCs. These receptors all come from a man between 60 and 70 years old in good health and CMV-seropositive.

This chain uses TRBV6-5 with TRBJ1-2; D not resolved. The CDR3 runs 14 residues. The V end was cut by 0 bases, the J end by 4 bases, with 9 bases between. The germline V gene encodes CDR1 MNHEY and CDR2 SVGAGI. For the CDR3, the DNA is TGTGCCAGCAGTTACTCGAGGCGGGCCTATGGCTACACCTTC. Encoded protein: CASSYSRRAYGYTF.

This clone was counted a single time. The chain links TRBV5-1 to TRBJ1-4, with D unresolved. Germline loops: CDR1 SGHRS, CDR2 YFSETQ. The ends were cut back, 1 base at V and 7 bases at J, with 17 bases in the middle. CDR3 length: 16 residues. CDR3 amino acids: CASSLYTATTGEKLFF. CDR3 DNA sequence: TGCGCCAGCAGCTTGTACACGGCTACGACGGGTGAAAAACTGTTTTTT.

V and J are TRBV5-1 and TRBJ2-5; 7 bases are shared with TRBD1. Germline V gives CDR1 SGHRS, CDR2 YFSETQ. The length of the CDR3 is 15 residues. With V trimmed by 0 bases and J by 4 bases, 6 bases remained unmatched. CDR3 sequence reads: CASSLGLQGRETQYF. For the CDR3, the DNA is TGCGCCAGCAGCTTGGGCCTACAGGGGCGAGAGACCCAGTACTTC.

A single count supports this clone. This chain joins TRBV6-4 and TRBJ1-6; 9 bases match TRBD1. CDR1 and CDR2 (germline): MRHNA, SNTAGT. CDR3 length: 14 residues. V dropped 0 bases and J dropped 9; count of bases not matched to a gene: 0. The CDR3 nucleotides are TGTGCCAGCAGTGACTCGACAGGGGGTTCACCCCTCCACTTT. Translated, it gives CASSDSTGGSPLHF.

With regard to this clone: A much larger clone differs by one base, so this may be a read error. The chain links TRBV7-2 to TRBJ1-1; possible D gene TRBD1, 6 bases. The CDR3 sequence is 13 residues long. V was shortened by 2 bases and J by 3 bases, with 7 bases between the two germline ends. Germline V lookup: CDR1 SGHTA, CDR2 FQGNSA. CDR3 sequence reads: CASSLTGYTEAFF. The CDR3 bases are TGTGCCAGCAGCTTAACAGGGTACACTGAAGCTTTCTTT.

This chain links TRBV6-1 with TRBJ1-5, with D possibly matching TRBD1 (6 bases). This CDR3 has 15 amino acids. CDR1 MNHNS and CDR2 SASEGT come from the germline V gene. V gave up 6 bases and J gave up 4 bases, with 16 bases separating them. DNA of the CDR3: TGTGCCAGCAGCGTAGCGGGGGCTAGAAATCAGCCCCAGCATTTT. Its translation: CASSVAGARNQPQHF.

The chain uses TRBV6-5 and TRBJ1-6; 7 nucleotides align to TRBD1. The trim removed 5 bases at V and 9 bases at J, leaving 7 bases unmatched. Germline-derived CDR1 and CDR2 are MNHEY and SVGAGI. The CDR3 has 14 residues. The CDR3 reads CASSRDREGSPLHF. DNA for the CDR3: TGTGCCAGCAGTCGGGACAGAGAAGGTTCACCCCTCCACTTT.

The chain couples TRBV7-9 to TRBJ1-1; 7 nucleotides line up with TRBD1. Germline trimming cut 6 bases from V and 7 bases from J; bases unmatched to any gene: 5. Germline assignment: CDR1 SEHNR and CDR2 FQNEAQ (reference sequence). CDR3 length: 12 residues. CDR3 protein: CASSRGQGEAFF. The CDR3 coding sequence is TGTGCCAGCAGTAGGGGGCAAGGTGAAGCTTTCTTT. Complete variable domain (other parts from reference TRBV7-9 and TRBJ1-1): DTGVSQNPRHKITKRGQNVTFRCDPISEHNRLYWYRQTLGQGPEFLTYFQNEAQLEKSRLLSDRFSAERPKGSFSTLEIQRTEQGDSAMYLCASSRGQGEAFFGQGTRLTVV.